The entry that follows covers one T cell receptor (beta chain) sequence. Germline V gene sequence: CDR1 SNHLY, CDR2 FYNNEI. The junction had 6 bases not matched to a gene; V was cut back by 4 bases and J by 6 bases. This CDR3 contains 16 residues. The data are from a study of blood T cell repertoires in COVID-19. Study as a whole: Material from acute and convalescent COVID-19 was sourced from the United States, Italy and Spain. PBMCs, B-cell-depleted T cells, or T cells were the source of the cDNA or gDNA that made up the material.

Study processing details: Amplification of reference gene primers provided the estimated nucleated cell counts. Some clones are missing from TCRdb's copy, which holds only in-frame ones; the method was immunoSEQ multiplex PCR. The V and J calls and clone size were taken over from that table, and D and trimming were inferred from the DNA. The sample has some 150,000 clones, more than 85% seen once; the top ten hold roughly 7.3%. This chain joins TRBV2 and TRBJ2-2; 12 bases line up with TRBD2. This clonotype was obtained from a woman aged 80 or older in a cohort sampled during active or convalescent COVID-19. The sequencing input was peripheral blood. The CDR3 nucleotides are TGTGCCAGCAGTGTTCCGGGACTAGCGGGTTCCGGGGAGCTGTTTTTT. This encodes CASSVPGLAGSGELFF. The complete variable domain, with remaining parts taken from reference TRBV2 and TRBJ2-2, reads EPEVTQTPSHQVTQMGQEVILRCVPISNHLYFYWYRQILGQKVEFLVSFYNNEISEKSEIFDDQFSVERPDGSNFTLKIRSTKLEDSAMYFCASSVPGLAGSGELFFGEGSRLTVL.